The clone carrying this T cell receptor beta chain appeared once. The germline CDR1 and CDR2 sequences are MNHEY and SVGAGI. V lost 2 bases, J lost 0 bases, and 9 bases lay in between. This CDR3 region has 15 residues. Assay used: immunoSEQ multiplex PCR; TCRdb lists only in-frame clones, some missing. The repertoire holds fewer than 65,000 clones, with roughly 90% as singletons. This specimen belongs to a study of T cell changes during pregnancy in multiple sclerosis. Sequences were derived from peripheral blood, sampled before pregnancy. The genes are TRBV6-5 and TRBJ2-3; D is possibly TRBD2 (5 bases). The sequence came from a female donor with multiple sclerosis, enrolled in a pregnancy study. CDR3 sequence reads: CASSYNGKSTDTQYF. DNA of the CDR3: TGTGCCAGCAGTTACAACGGGAAGAGCACAGATACGCAGTATTTT.